Following are 8 T cell receptor beta chains from one sample sequenced in a study of response to subunit inactivated influenza vaccine. TCRdb fed the RT-PCR reads into MiXCR, producing one record per CDR3 protein. The sample holds hundreds of thousands of distinct CDR3 sequences; over 9% are singletons and the top ten take more than 9.5%. These data also featured in a second study, about T cells expressing NK-cell markers. That work contributes: UMI-tagged 5'RACE template switching yielded the TCR beta cDNA.

The source material was PBMCs from blood, sampled on the day of vaccination. The receptor source for this set is a man aged 45-65 years who received an inactivated influenza vaccine.

J is TRBJ2-2 and V is TRBV12-3 or TRBV12-4, with TRBD2 matching 9 bases. This CDR3 is built from 17 residues. The V segment lost 3 bases and the J segment 3 bases; nucleotides outside the gene matches: 8. The CDR3 here is CASSLNLAGSHTGELFF. The CDR3, as DNA: TGTGCCAGCAGTTTGAATCTAGCGGGGTCTCACACCGGGGAGCTGTTTTTT.

The rearrangement links TRBV29-1 to TRBJ1-1; the D is unclear. Germline V gene data show CDR1 as SQVTM and CDR2 as ANQGSEA. The CDR3 loop spans 10 amino acids. Trimming took 1 base from V and 8 from J, leaving 5 bases between them. The CDR3 DNA is TGCAGCGTTGAAGTACTAGAAGCTTTCTTT. It encodes CSVEVLEAFF.

In its sample, this clonotype was seen many times. The rearrangement uses TRBV6-4 and TRBJ2-1; D uncertain. This CDR3 is 16 amino acids long. V lost 2 bases to trimming and J lost 0 bases, with 11 bases between them. Looked up from germline, CDR1 is MRHNA and CDR2 is SNTAGT. The CDR3 reads CASSDRARSSYNEQFF. The CDR3 bases are TGTGCCAGCAGTGACAGGGCACGAAGCTCCTACAATGAGCAGTTCTTC.

The rearrangement joins TRBV28 to TRBJ2-5; TRBD1 matches 12 bases. Germline values: CDR1 MDHEN, CDR2 SYDVKM. This CDR3 has 16 amino acids. The J segment lost 2 bases and the V segment lost 3 bases, leaving 4 bases of the junction unmatched. The CDR3 coding sequence is TGTGCCAGCAGTTTGGGACAGGGGGCCTATCAAGAGACCCAGTACTTC. Encoded protein: CASSLGQGAYQETQYF.

This chain links TRBV5-1 with TRBJ2-1, with 14 bases that match TRBD2. The junction had 8 bases not matched to a gene; V was cut back by 4 bases and J by 8 bases. Germline V lookup: CDR1 SGHRS, CDR2 YFSETQ. The CDR3 has 16 residues. The CDR3 DNA sequence: TGCGCCAGCAGCCCCCGACTAGCGGGGGGGCGGGATGAGCAGTTCTTC. It encodes CASSPRLAGGRDEQFF.

The chain has TRBV28 and TRBJ1-1; 7 bases map to TRBD1. The CDR3 spans 15 residues. CDR1 MDHEN and CDR2 SYDVKM come from the germline V gene. V was clipped by 3 bases and J by 8 bases; unmatched bases: 12. The CDR3 is CASSFGPDRASEAFF. As DNA, the CDR3 is TGTGCCAGCAGTTTTGGGCCAGACAGGGCGTCCGAAGCTTTCTTT.

The V and J genes are TRBV3-1 and TRBJ2-4; 8 bases are a match to TRBD2. CDR1 is LGHDT and CDR2 is YNNKEL in the germline V gene (reference sequence). This CDR3 is 13 amino acids long. Trimming cost V 7 bases and J 8 bases; bases outside gene matches: 7. In nucleotides, the CDR3 is TGTGCCAGCACCCAGTTCGGGAGGGACATTCAGTACTTC. Translating gives CASTQFGRDIQYF.

This chain uses TRBV7-9 with TRBJ2-7; 10 nucleotides agree with TRBD2. Germline CDR1 SEHNR, CDR2 FQNEAQ (reference sequence). This CDR3 region has 16 residues. V shed 2 bases and J 5 bases; nucleotides not matched to a gene: 9. The CDR3 sequence is CASSLPPPSGSDEQYF. In DNA, the CDR3 is TGTGCCAGCAGCTTACCTCCCCCTAGCGGGAGCGACGAGCAGTACTTC.